Given below is one T cell receptor (beta chain) in context. Germline V gene data show CDR1 as MNHEY and CDR2 as SMNVEV (reference sequence). CDR3 length: 15 residues. The ends lost 3 bases at V and 3 bases at J; junction bases unmatched: 5. This record comes from a study of blood T cell repertoires in COVID-19. Overall study context: Some COVID-19 samples were acute and others convalescent; all came from the United States, Italy and Spain. Sources were T cells, B-cell-depleted T cells, or PBMCs; the material itself was cDNA or gDNA.

Under the authors' procedure: Reference gene primer amplification gave estimated nucleated cell counts. Profiled with immunoSEQ multiplex PCR; TCRdb holds only in-frame clones, not every one. V, J and clone size derive from that table, while D and trimming were established from the DNA sequence. The table shows a few hundred thousand clones, with around three quarters occurring only once. The receptor's source is a woman aged 80 or over with acute or convalescent COVID-19. Sequenced input: peripheral blood. J is TRBJ2-4 and V is TRBV27; 7 bases are a match to TRBD1. The CDR3 is CASSFEGAGKNIQYF. CDR3 sequence (DNA): TGTGCCAGCAGTTTCGAGGGGGCGGGCAAAAACATTCAGTACTTC.